The 17 T cell receptor beta chains reported below all come from one sample, sequenced in a study of blood T cells in healthy people across ages. Combining a sample-barcoded 5' primer with a J-beta primer mix, a second PCR ran for roughly 6 to 11 cycles. TCRdb re-derived calls from the 5' RACE reads in MiXCR, one entry per CDR3 protein. Of 1.2 million to 1.5 million distinct CDR3 sequences listed, approximately 63% were seen once; the top ten hold about 6.7%. The specimen sequenced was blood. The receptors were sampled from a man aged 18-30 years in good health.

This clonotype showed up just a few times. The V and J genes are TRBV6-5 and TRBJ1-1; D is uncertain. Germline-derived CDR1 and CDR2 are MNHEY and SVGAGI. The CDR3 extends over 13 amino acids. V shed 2 bases and J shed 3 bases, with 7 bases lying between them. CDR3 in amino acids: CASSYLADTEAFF. The DNA of the CDR3 is TGTGCCAGCAGTTACCTAGCGGACACTGAAGCTTTCTTT.

There are a few counts of this clonotype. This sequence joins TRBV12-3 or TRBV12-4 and TRBJ2-7; D is perhaps TRBD2 (5 bases). This CDR3 has 15 amino acids. Trimming shortened V by 5 bases and J by 1 base, and 15 bases separated the two germline ends. This chain's CDR3 is CASSDINRGSYEQYF. CDR3 sequence (DNA): TGTGCCAGCAGTGATATAAACCGGGGATCCTACGAGCAGTACTTC.

This clonotype was seen a handful of times. The chain combines TRBV27 with TRBJ1-5; D is possibly TRBD1 (6 bases). Germline-derived CDR1 and CDR2 are MNHEY and SMNVEV (reference sequence). The CDR3 sequence is 16 residues long. Trimming cost V 5 bases and J 2 bases, with 16 bases left between them. As DNA, the CDR3 is TGTGCCAGCAGTACCGGTGAGGGGGGAGGCAATCAGCCCCAGCATTTT. Amino acid sequence: CASSTGEGGGNQPQHF.

This sequence joins TRBV5-1 and TRBJ2-7; D possibly corresponds to TRBD1 (6 bases). Germline-derived CDR1 and CDR2 are SGHRS and YFSETQ. Trimming removed 6 bases at V and 3 bases at J, with 16 bases between. The CDR3 consists of 14 residues. The CDR3 here is CASNAAGVNYEQYF. In nucleotides, the CDR3 is TGCGCCAGCAACGCCGCAGGGGTAAACTACGAGCAGTACTTC. Full variable domain (outside the CDR3, taken from reference TRBV5-1 and TRBJ2-7): KAGVTQTPRYLIKTRGQQVTLSCSPISGHRSVSWYQQTPGQGLQFLFEYFSETQRNKGNFPGRFSGRQFSNSRSEMNVSTLELGDSALYLCASNAAGVNYEQYFGPGTRLTVT.

This clonotype has more than one count but fewer than ten. The chain recombines TRBV27 with TRBJ2-3; D gene uncertain. The CDR3 contains 17 residues. Germline values: CDR1 MNHEY, CDR2 SMNVEV (reference sequence). The V and J ends lost 6 bases and 2 bases respectively, with 21 bases between them. CDR3 DNA: TGTGCCAGCAGGGGGATGGTGGACGACCCCCACACAGATACGCAGTATTTT. This sequence encodes CASRGMVDDPHTDTQYF.

The V and J genes are TRBV6-5 and TRBJ2-1; TRBD2 agrees at 11 bases. CDR3 length: 15 amino acids. The V gene end was trimmed by 9 bases and the J gene end by 3 bases; junction bases not matched to a gene: 7. CDR1 is MNHEY and CDR2 is SVGAGI in the germline V gene. CDR3 amino acids: CASCIGTSGYNEQFF. The CDR3, as DNA: TGTGCCAGTTGCATCGGGACTAGCGGCTACAATGAGCAGTTCTTC.

A few counts support this clonotype. The chain links TRBV7-7 to TRBJ2-2, with a possible D match to TRBD2 (5 bases). CDR1 is SSHAT and CDR2 is FNYEAQ in the germline V gene (reference sequence). CDR3 length: 13 amino acids. With 2 bases removed from V and 7 bases from J, the gap between germline ends came to 8 bases. CDR3 nucleotides: TGTGCCAGCAGCTTAATAGAGGGCGGGGAGCTGTTTTTT. Translating gives CASSLIEGGELFF.

The rearrangement joins TRBV29-1 to TRBJ1-1; D not certain. Germline assignment: CDR1 SQVTM and CDR2 ANQGSEA. The length of the CDR3 is 14 residues. V was clipped by 4 bases and J by 0 bases, with 12 bases between them. The CDR3 DNA reads TGCAGCGTTGTAGAGGTCGGCTTGAACACTGAAGCTTTCTTT. Translated, it gives CSVVEVGLNTEAFF.

This clonotype was picked up a small number of times. The genes are TRBV29-1 and TRBJ2-3; D might be TRBD1 (6 bases). The CDR3 spans 15 residues. In germline, CDR1 is SQVTM, CDR2 ANQGSEA. Between the trimmed V and J ends, which lost 5 bases and 2 bases, there was a span of 17 bases. CDR3 coding DNA: TGCAGCGTTCTAGGCCAGGGGAGTATCACAGATACGCAGTATTTT. The encoded protein is CSVLGQGSITDTQYF.

This clonotype was detected only a few times. CDR3 amino acids: CASSYPGPSYEQYF. For the CDR3, the DNA is TGTGCCAGCAGTTATCCGGGTCCTTCCTACGAGCAGTACTTC. The chain has TRBV6-5 and TRBJ2-7, with D unclear. CDR3 size: 14 residues. V dropped 3 bases and J dropped 1 base, with 10 bases sitting between them. Germline V lookup: CDR1 MNHEY, CDR2 SVGAGI.

This chain connects TRBV6-1 to TRBJ2-1; 9 positions agree with TRBD2. The germline V gene encodes CDR1 MNHNS and CDR2 SASEGT. This CDR3 is 14 amino acids long. Unmatched junction bases numbered 8, after V lost 1 base and J lost 13 bases. Here the CDR3 DNA reads TGTGCCAGCAGTGAAGTGGGGTCTAGCGGGGTACAGTTCTTC. This sequence encodes CASSEVGSSGVQFF.

This clonotype was seen more than once but under ten times. This chain joins TRBV7-2 and TRBJ2-7; 7 bases are shared with TRBD2. This CDR3 contains 15 residues. V lost 0 bases to trimming and J lost 5 bases; unmatched junction nucleotides: 7. From germline, CDR1 is SGHTA and CDR2 FQGNSA. This CDR3 is CASSLALAGANEQYF. For the CDR3, the DNA is TGTGCCAGCAGCTTAGCGCTGGCGGGAGCTAACGAGCAGTACTTC.

This clonotype appeared a single time. The chain uses TRBV11-2 and TRBJ2-7; 10 nucleotides line up with TRBD2. Germline CDR1 is SGHAT and CDR2 is FQNNGV. The CDR3 spans 16 residues. V gave up 5 bases and J gave up 2 bases; unmatched junction bases: 9. The CDR3 sequence: CASSETLAGGAYEQYF. CDR3 bases: TGTGCCAGCAGCGAAACTTTAGCGGGAGGCGCCTACGAGCAGTACTTC.

About this clonotype itself: The junction departs from the called germline gene at one end, perhaps through a read error. V gene TRBV29-1 combines with J gene TRBJ1-2; D gene uncertain. Germline CDR1 is SQVTM and CDR2 is ANQGSEA. The CDR3 length is 16 residues. The CDR3 spells CSVEDRRTQIVYGYTF. CDR3 in DNA: TGCAGCGTCGAAGATCGTCGAACACAAATCGTGTATGGCTACACCTTC. Filled out from reference TRBV29-1 and TRBJ1-2, the complete variable domain reads SAVISQKPSRDICQRGTSLTIQCQVDSQVTMMFWYRQQPGQSLTLIATANQGSEATYESGFVIDKFPISRPNLTFSTLTVSNMSPEDSSIYLCSVEDRRTQIVYGYTFGSGTRLTVV.

This chain links TRBV29-1 with TRBJ2-1; TRBD2 aligns across 12 bases. The end of the DNA fits TRBJ2-7 better, so the J call may be wrong. Germline lookup yields CDR1 SQVTM and CDR2 ANQGSEA. The CDR3 totals 14 residues. Written as DNA, the CDR3 is TGCAGCGTTGGGACTAGCGGGGCCTACAATGAGCAGTACTTC. It codes for CSVGTSGAYNEQYF.

V gene TRBV14 combines with J gene TRBJ2-5, with D hard to call. Trimming pared 0 bases from V and 5 bases from J, leaving 10 bases between. CDR1 SGHDN and CDR2 FVKESK come from the germline V gene. The CDR3 has 14 residues. The CDR3 sequence is CASSQDYRFETQYF. The CDR3 DNA is TGTGCCAGCAGCCAAGATTATAGGTTCGAGACCCAGTACTTC.

This clonotype has just one count. V gene TRBV12-3 or TRBV12-4 combines with J gene TRBJ2-7; D is ambiguous. V gave up 5 bases and J gave up 3 bases, with 14 bases separating them. The CDR3 is 14 residues long. CDR3 sequence (DNA): TGTGCCAGCAGTCCCGAAATGGGGAACTACGAGCAGTACTTC. Translation gives CASSPEMGNYEQYF.